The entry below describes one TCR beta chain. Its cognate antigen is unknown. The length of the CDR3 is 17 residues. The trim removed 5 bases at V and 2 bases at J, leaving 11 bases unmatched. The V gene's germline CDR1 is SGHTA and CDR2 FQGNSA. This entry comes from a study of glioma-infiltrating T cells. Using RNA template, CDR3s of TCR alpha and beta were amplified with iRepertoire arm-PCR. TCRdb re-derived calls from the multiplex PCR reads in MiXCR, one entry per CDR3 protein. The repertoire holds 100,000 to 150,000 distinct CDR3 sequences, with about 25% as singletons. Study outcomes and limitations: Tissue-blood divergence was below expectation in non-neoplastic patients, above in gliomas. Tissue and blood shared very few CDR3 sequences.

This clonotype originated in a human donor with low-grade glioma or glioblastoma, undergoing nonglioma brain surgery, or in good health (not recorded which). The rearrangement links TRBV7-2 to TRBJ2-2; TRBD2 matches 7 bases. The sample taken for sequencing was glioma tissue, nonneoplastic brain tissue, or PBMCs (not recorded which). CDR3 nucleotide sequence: TGTGCCAGCAGCCCCCGGGGAGGGCATCGAAACACCGGGGAGCTGTTTTTT. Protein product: CASSPRGGHRNTGELFF.